One sample yielded the 27 T cell receptor beta chains listed below, sequenced in a study of T cell repertoires in cytomegalovirus infection. TCRdb recomputed calls from the reads with MiXCR, one row per CDR3 protein. The sample records 400,000 to 600,000 distinct CDR3 sequences, about 42% being singletons. Their antigens are not known. This specimen consisted of cultured PBMCs, obtained from culture after CMV antigen stimulation. The receptors were sampled from a human donor in good health (CMV status not recorded). Some clones in this sample may be carry-over from other donors' samples.

V gene TRBV4-1 combines with J gene TRBJ1-5, with TRBD1 identical over 7 bases. The germline V gene encodes CDR1 MGHRA and CDR2 YSYEKL. The CDR3 loop spans 15 amino acids. Trimming at V came to 1 base and at J to 5 bases, leaving 5 bases not matched to a gene. The CDR3 nucleotides are TGCGCCAGCAGCCAAGGTGGCAGGGGGGATCAGCCCCAGCATTTT. Its protein is CASSQGGRGDQPQHF.

The rearrangement uses TRBV29-1 and TRBJ1-1; D not certain. CDR1 is SQVTM, CDR2 ANQGSEA, per germline. This CDR3 has 12 residues. V dropped 5 bases and J dropped 3 bases, with 10 bases sitting between them. CDR3 amino acids: CSVLGGDTEAFF. CDR3 sequence (DNA): TGCAGCGTTCTAGGCGGAGACACTGAAGCTTTCTTT.

The CDR3, as DNA: TGCGCCAGCAGCCAAACAGGATTCGGGGAGCTGTTTTTT. This gives the protein CASSQTGFGELFF. This chain links TRBV4-1 with TRBJ2-2, with D possibly TRBD1 on 5 matching bases. Germline lookup yields CDR1 MGHRA and CDR2 YSYEKL. Trimming took 2 bases from V and 7 from J, leaving 8 bases between them. This CDR3 is 13 amino acids long.

The J gene is TRBJ1-1, the V gene TRBV4-1, with a weak D call TRBD1 (6 bases). The germline V and J ends were trimmed by 7 bases and 1 base, with 7 bases remaining between them. The CDR3 contains 12 residues. Looked up from germline, CDR1 is MGHRA and CDR2 is YSYEKL. The CDR3 DNA sequence: TGCGCCAGCATGGGACAGAACACTGAAGCTTTCTTT. It specifies CASMGQNTEAFF.

This chain joins TRBV7-6 and TRBJ1-1, with D unclear. From germline, CDR1 is SGHVS and CDR2 FNYEAQ. Trimming pared 6 bases from V and 1 base from J, leaving 15 bases between. CDR3 length: 15 amino acids. CDR3 coding DNA: TGTGCCAGCAGTCACTCGGAGGCGGGGAACACTGAAGCTTTCTTT. As protein: CASSHSEAGNTEAFF.

The chain employs TRBV11-2 and TRBJ2-1; 11 positions agree with TRBD2. CDR1 SGHAT and CDR2 FQNNGV come from the germline V gene. The CDR3 is 15 residues long. V trimming: 1 base; J trimming: 14 bases; junction bases outside the gene matches: 10. The CDR3 spells CASSLAPLAGGPEFF. CDR3 DNA: TGTGCCAGCAGCTTAGCTCCTTTAGCGGGAGGGCCAGAGTTCTTC.

This clonotype was picked up a small number of times. The chain links TRBV12-3 or TRBV12-4 to TRBJ1-2; TRBD1 matches at 7 bases. The CDR3 length is 14 residues. The V gene end was trimmed by 5 bases and the J gene end by 6 bases; junction bases not matched to a gene: 9. The CDR3: CASSRPSGTDGYTF. CDR3 sequence (DNA): TGTGCCAGCAGTCGACCTTCCGGGACAGATGGCTACACCTTC.

This clonotype was detected ten times or more. The CDR3 region is CASSLIGNTEAFF. The DNA for the CDR3 is TGTGCCAGCAGCCTGATAGGGAACACTGAAGCTTTCTTT. V gene TRBV7-2 combines with J gene TRBJ1-1; D uncertain. CDR3 size: 13 residues. Germline-derived CDR1 and CDR2 are SGHTA and FQGNSA. V was trimmed by 5 bases and J by 1 base, leaving 8 bases between them.

This chain uses TRBV10-3 with TRBJ2-1, with 11 bases aligning to TRBD2. Trimming cost V 11 bases and J 3 bases; bases outside gene matches: 6. CDR3 length equals 14 residues. Germline V CDR1 and CDR2: ENHRY, SYGVKD. The CDR3 coding sequence is TGTGCCGTCCTAGCGGGAGGAGACTACAATGAGCAGTTCTTC. Its translation: CAVLAGGDYNEQFF.

Turning to this clonotype: The junction and the germline gene differ at one end; a read error may be behind it. The V and J genes are TRBV5-3 and TRBJ2-5; D may be TRBD1 (5 bases). TRBV5-3 carries the ORF label, with uncertain function. The length of the CDR3 is 15 residues. The CDR3 spells CASSLVTGPQETQYF. The CDR3 nucleotides are TGTGCCAGCAGCTTGGTAACAGGACCACAAGAGACCCAGTACTTC.

The chain couples TRBV2 to TRBJ1-2, with TRBD1 matching over 7 bases. The CDR3 totals 13 residues. Germline V gives CDR1 SNHLY, CDR2 FYNNEI. With V trimmed by 7 bases and J by 5 bases, 7 bases remained unmatched. CDR3 sequence: CASTTGVGYGYTF. In DNA form, the CDR3 reads TGTGCCAGCACCACAGGGGTTGGGTATGGCTACACCTTC.

V gene TRBV7-6 combines with J gene TRBJ1-1; D uncertain. The germline CDR1 and CDR2 sequences are SGHVS and FNYEAQ. The CDR3 is made up of 13 amino acids. V lost 2 bases and J 1 base, leaving 5 bases between the germline ends. CDR3 loop: CASSLIRNTEAFF. The CDR3 DNA follows: TGTGCCAGCAGCTTAATAAGGAACACTGAAGCTTTCTTT.

V is TRBV11-2 and J is TRBJ2-1, with 8 bases fitting TRBD2. CDR3 length: 16 residues. Germline CDR1 is SGHAT and CDR2 is FQNNGV. The trim removed 4 bases at V and 8 bases at J, leaving 13 bases unmatched. The CDR3 is CASSSRGGLVPDEQFF. DNA for the CDR3: TGTGCCAGCAGCTCTCGGGGGGGCTTGGTCCCCGATGAGCAGTTCTTC.

The chain's CDR3 is CAISPAGGTGELFF. The CDR3, as DNA: TGTGCCATCAGTCCAGCGGGGGGCACCGGGGAGCTGTTTTTT. This sequence joins TRBV10-3 and TRBJ2-2; 9 bases map to TRBD2. V lost 5 bases to trimming and J lost 4 bases; unmatched junction nucleotides: 2. The CDR3 is 14 residues long. In germline, CDR1 is ENHRY, CDR2 SYGVKD.

This clonotype was seen a handful of times. This chain links TRBV7-2 with TRBJ2-2; unclear D gene. CDR3 length: 13 residues. V dropped 4 bases and J dropped 3 bases, with 6 bases sitting between them. Germline loops: CDR1 SGHTA, CDR2 FQGNSA. The CDR3 is CASSWSYTGELFF. The CDR3 coding sequence is TGTGCCAGCAGCTGGTCCTACACCGGGGAGCTGTTTTTT. Looking up the rest from reference TRBV7-2 and TRBJ2-2 gives the full variable domain: GAGVSQSPSNKVTEKGKDVELRCDPISGHTALYWYRQSLGQGLEFLIYFQGNSAPDKSGLPSDRFSAERTGGSVSTLTIQRTQQEDSAVYLCASSWSYTGELFFGEGSRLTVL.

This chain uses TRBV24-1 with TRBJ2-1; 13 nucleotides agree with TRBD2. This CDR3 is 18 amino acids long. Germline loops: CDR1 KGHDR, CDR2 SFDVKD. J was trimmed by 8 bases and V by 3 bases; bases with no gene match: 12. The CDR3 reads CATSDRRTSGSVLDEQFF. CDR3 nucleotides: TGTGCCACCAGTGATCGTCGGACTAGCGGGAGTGTTTTGGATGAGCAGTTCTTC.

This clonotype was counted a few times. This chain joins TRBV7-9 and TRBJ1-1; TRBD1 matches at 9 bases. J gave up 11 bases and V 4 bases, and 5 bases lay outside the gene matches. The length of the CDR3 is 12 residues. CDR1 SEHNR and CDR2 FQNEAQ come from the germline V gene (reference sequence). The chain's CDR3 is CASSSRTGEAFF. Here the CDR3 DNA reads TGTGCCAGCAGCTCCAGGACAGGGGAGGCTTTCTTT.

V gene TRBV19 combines with J gene TRBJ1-1; D remains ambiguous. The CDR3 length is 14 residues. Germline V gene lookup returns CDR1 LNHDA and CDR2 SQIVND (reference sequence). The V end lost 3 bases, the J end lost 3 bases, and 11 bases lay between the germline ends. CDR3 nucleotides: TGTGCCAGTAGTATTAAGTTTGCGTACACTGAAGCTTTCTTT. Encoded protein: CASSIKFAYTEAFF.

This clonotype turned up a few times. This chain uses TRBV6-5 with TRBJ2-1; 13 bases agree with TRBD2. This CDR3 comprises 16 residues. The germline gives CDR1 MNHEY, CDR2 SVGAGI. After removal of 6 bases from V and 4 bases from J, the junction contained 6 bases not matched to a gene. For the CDR3, the DNA is TGTGCCAGCAGCCGACTAGCGGGAGGTCCTTACAATGAGCAGTTCTTC. This sequence encodes CASSRLAGGPYNEQFF.

This clonotype was counted between two and nine times. The chain links TRBV4-3 to TRBJ2-5; 14 positions agree with TRBD2. V gave up 0 bases and J gave up 4 bases; unmatched junction bases: 4. This CDR3 has 17 residues. Germline CDR1 is LGHNA and CDR2 is YSLEER. The CDR3 reads CASSQDPGLAGGETQYF. CDR3 nucleotide sequence: TGCGCCAGCAGCCAAGATCCCGGACTAGCGGGAGGAGAGACCCAGTACTTC.

The chain uses TRBV7-8 and TRBJ1-2; 12 nucleotides match TRBD1. Trimming took 4 bases from V and 10 from J; bases not matched to a gene: 4. Germline V gene data show CDR1 as SGHVS and CDR2 as FQNEAQ. The CDR3 extends over 13 amino acids. CDR3 sequence reads: CASSSRDRGLYTF. The CDR3 nucleotides are TGTGCCAGCAGCTCCCGGGACAGGGGGCTCTACACCTTC.

V is TRBV6-1 and J is TRBJ2-3; perhaps TRBD2 as D (6 bases). Trimming pared 5 bases from V and 3 bases from J, leaving 18 bases between. The CDR3 has 16 residues. Germline V gene lookup returns CDR1 MNHNS and CDR2 SASEGT. The CDR3 DNA reads as TGTGCCAGCAGTCGTTCCCTTCCTGGGGGGACAGATACGCAGTATTTT. It translates to CASSRSLPGGTDTQYF.

This clonotype was detected a few times. The V and J genes are TRBV5-5 and TRBJ2-7, with no clear D. This CDR3 is 14 amino acids long. Germline assignment: CDR1 SGHKS and CDR2 YYEKEE (reference sequence). V was shortened by 4 bases and J by 2 bases, with 13 bases between the two germline ends. CDR3 sequence reads: CASSPLTHTYEQYF. The CDR3 nucleotides are TGTGCCAGCAGCCCGTTGACGCATACCTACGAGCAGTACTTC.

This rearrangement joins TRBV25-1 to TRBJ2-7; 8 bases align to TRBD1. Germline V gives CDR1 MGHDK, CDR2 SYGVNS. The CDR3 runs 19 residues. The J segment lost 0 bases and the V segment lost 1 base, leaving 14 bases of the junction unmatched. DNA for the CDR3: TGTGCCAGCAGTGAATGGGGATCAGGACAGGGCCGAGCCTCCTACGAGCAGTACTTC. This gives the protein CASSEWGSGQGRASYEQYF.

The chain recombines TRBV20-1 with TRBJ2-5; D is possibly TRBD1 or TRBD2 (5 bases each). Trimming shortened V by 1 base and J by 7 bases, and 7 bases separated the two germline ends. The length of the CDR3 is 11 residues. CDR1 is DFQATT, CDR2 SNEGSKA, per germline (reference sequence). The DNA for the CDR3 is TGCAGTGCTAGAGGGGACGCGACCCAGTACTTC. Translating it yields CSARGDATQYF.

Many counts were recorded for this clonotype. V gene TRBV7-2 combines with J gene TRBJ2-1; 7 bases match TRBD2. Germline values: CDR1 SGHTA, CDR2 FQGNSA. V trimming: 6 bases; J trimming: 4 bases; junction bases outside the gene matches: 9. CDR3 size: 15 residues. The CDR3 region has the DNA TGTGCCAGCAGTTACGCGGGCGGGGGATACAATGAGCAGTTCTTC. This codes for CASSYAGGGYNEQFF.

This rearrangement joins TRBV20-1 to TRBJ2-7, with 9 bases that match TRBD1. Unmatched junction bases numbered 7, after V lost 5 bases and J lost 2 bases. CDR1 is DFQATT and CDR2 is SNEGSKA in the germline V gene (reference sequence). The CDR3 contains 14 residues. The CDR3 region is CSALQGAMAYEQYF. In DNA, the CDR3 is TGCAGTGCTCTACAGGGGGCTATGGCCTACGAGCAGTACTTC.